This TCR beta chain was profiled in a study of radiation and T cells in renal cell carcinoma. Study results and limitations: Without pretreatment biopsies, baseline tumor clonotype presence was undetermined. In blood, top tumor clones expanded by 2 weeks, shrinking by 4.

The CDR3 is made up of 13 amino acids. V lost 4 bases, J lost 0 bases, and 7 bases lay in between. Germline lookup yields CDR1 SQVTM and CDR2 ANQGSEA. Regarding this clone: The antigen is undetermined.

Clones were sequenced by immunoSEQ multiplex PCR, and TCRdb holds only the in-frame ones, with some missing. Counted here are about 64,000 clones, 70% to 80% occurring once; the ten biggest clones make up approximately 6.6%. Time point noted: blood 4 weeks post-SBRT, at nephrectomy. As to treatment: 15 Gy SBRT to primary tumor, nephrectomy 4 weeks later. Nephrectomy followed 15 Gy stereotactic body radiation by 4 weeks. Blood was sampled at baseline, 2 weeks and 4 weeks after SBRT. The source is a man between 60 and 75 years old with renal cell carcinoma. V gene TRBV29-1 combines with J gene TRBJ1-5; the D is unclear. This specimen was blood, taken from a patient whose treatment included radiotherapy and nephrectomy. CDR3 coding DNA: TGCAGCGTTGGGAGGGATAGCAATCAGCCCCAGCATTTT. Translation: CSVGRDSNQPQHF.